The present T cell receptor beta chain was sequenced within a study of T cell responses to AZD1222 COVID-19 vaccine. Study-level results: The repertoires were collected only after the peak T cell response. Vaccine-associated CD4 TCRs ranged over spike, dominating at 160-218 and 743-854. Nearly half of spike-specific TCRs reportedly go after variant regions that carry no mutations. Among the donors, most were white British and more were female, and clonal diversity was possibly underestimated.

Produced via immunoSEQ multiplex PCR; TCRdb's table is partial and in-frame only. The data hold around 140,000 clones, with roughly nine tenths observed a single time. In the case of this clone: Its antigen is not identified.

The sequences come from peripheral blood, collected on day 0 of AZD1222 vaccination. The sequence derives from an adult in good health.

This chain's CDR3 is CASSKNTAGRKLFF. For the CDR3, the DNA is TGTGCCAGTAGCAAAAATACCGCAGGTAGAAAACTGTTTTTT. The rearrangement uses TRBV19 and TRBJ1-4; D remains ambiguous. Germline V gene lookup returns CDR1 LNHDA and CDR2 SQIVND (reference sequence). The germline V and J ends were trimmed by 6 bases and 10 bases, with 18 bases remaining between them. This CDR3 has 14 amino acids. Filled out from reference TRBV19 and TRBJ1-4, the complete variable domain reads DGGITQSPKYLFRKEGQNVTLSCEQNLNHDAMYWYRQDPGQGLRLIYYSQIVNDFQKGDIAEGYSVSREKKESFPLTVTSAQKNPTAFYLCASSKNTAGRKLFFGSGTQLSVL.